This is a list of T cell receptor beta chains from one sample in a study of response to subunit inactivated influenza vaccine. Via MiXCR, TCRdb re-called the RT-PCR reads, giving one row per CDR3 protein. This repertoire shows about 780,000 distinct CDR3 sequences, approximately 17% found once; its top ten account for 11%. Sequenced here: PBMCs from blood, sampled around 5 days after vaccination. Receptor source: a middle-aged man who received an inactivated influenza vaccine. Both conserved end residues are part of each CDR3. D genes are given only for firm matches. Not every row has a clone size; where given, it reads once, few, many or a size class.

clone_size: .
j_call: TRBJ2-7
v_call: TRBV20-1
d_call: .
cdr3_aa: CSVEEGESYEQYF
cdr3_nt: TGCAGTGTTGAGGAAGGGGAGTCCTACGAGCAGTACTTC

clone_size: few
j_call: TRBJ2-1
v_call: TRBV7-2
d_call: .
cdr3_aa: CASSLRFAAAGVNEQFF
cdr3_nt: TGTGCCAGCAGCTTACGATTTGCGGCGGCGGGTGTCAATGAGCAGTTCTTC

clone_size: many
j_call: TRBJ1-1
v_call: TRBV15
d_call: TRBD1
cdr3_aa: CATSSTHYSGQGQMRTEAFF
cdr3_nt: TGTGCCACCAGCAGCACTCATTACTCGGGACAGGGTCAGATGAGGACTGAAGCTTTCTTT

clone_size: few
j_call: TRBJ2-2
v_call: TRBV5-1
d_call: TRBD1
cdr3_aa: CASNRDRLTGELFF
cdr3_nt: TGCGCCAGCAACCGGGACAGATTGACCGGGGAGCTGTTTTTT

clone_size: .
j_call: TRBJ2-3
v_call: TRBV5-1
d_call: TRBD2
cdr3_aa: CASSLVRTSGTDTQYF
cdr3_nt: TGCGCCAGCAGCTTGGTAAGGACTAGCGGGACAGATACGCAGTATTTT

clone_size: few
j_call: TRBJ2-5
v_call: TRBV20-1
d_call: TRBD1
cdr3_aa: CSARGMTGGQETQYF
cdr3_nt: TGCAGTGCTAGGGGAATGACAGGGGGCCAAGAGACCCAGTACTTC

clone_size: few
j_call: TRBJ2-7
v_call: TRBV20-1
d_call: .
cdr3_aa: CSARVGPTKGYEQYF
cdr3_nt: TGCAGTGCTAGAGTTGGCCCGACCAAAGGCTACGAGCAGTACTTC

clone_size: few
j_call: TRBJ2-5
v_call: TRBV29-1
d_call: .
cdr3_aa: CSVAFWGDQETQYF
cdr3_nt: TGCAGCGTTGCGTTTTGGGGGGACCAAGAGACCCAGTACTTC

clone_size: .
j_call: TRBJ2-3
v_call: TRBV6-2/TRBV6-3
d_call: TRBD2
cdr3_aa: CASSYPTWTSGRLGDTQYF
cdr3_nt: TGTGCCAGCAGTTACCCTACCTGGACTAGCGGGAGACTAGGAGATACGCAGTATTTT

clone_size: once
j_call: TRBJ2-2
v_call: TRBV7-2
d_call: .
cdr3_aa: CASSLGPGVSNTGELFF
cdr3_nt: TGTGCCAGCAGCCTGGGGCCGGGAGTCTCGAACACCGGGGAGCTGTTTTTT

clone_size: .
j_call: TRBJ2-2
v_call: TRBV5-1
d_call: TRBD1
cdr3_aa: CASSLGQFGTGELFF
cdr3_nt: TGCGCCAGCAGCCTGGGACAGTTCGGCACCGGGGAGCTGTTTTTT

clone_size: .
j_call: TRBJ1-5
v_call: TRBV6-1
d_call: .
cdr3_aa: CASRRLRDSNQPQHF
cdr3_nt: TGTGCCAGCAGACGACTCAGGGACAGCAATCAGCCCCAGCATTTT

clone_size: .
j_call: TRBJ2-3
v_call: TRBV20-1
d_call: TRBD2
cdr3_aa: CSALRSAGVTDTQYF
cdr3_nt: TGCAGTGCCCTAAGGTCGGCGGGAGTCACAGATACGCAGTATTTT

clone_size: .
j_call: TRBJ2-5
v_call: TRBV20-1
d_call: TRBD2
cdr3_aa: CSAGTSGKETQYF
cdr3_nt: TGCAGTGCCGGGACTAGCGGGAAAGAGACCCAGTACTTC

clone_size: .
j_call: TRBJ1-1
v_call: TRBV20-1
d_call: .
cdr3_aa: CSATDRMKSNTEAFF
cdr3_nt: TGCAGTGCTACCGACAGGATGAAATCGAACACTGAAGCTTTCTTT

clone_size: few
j_call: TRBJ2-7
v_call: TRBV29-1
d_call: TRBD1
cdr3_aa: CSVRTGVYEQYF
cdr3_nt: TGCAGCGTGAGGACAGGGGTGTACGAGCAGTACTTC

clone_size: .
j_call: TRBJ2-2
v_call: TRBV12-3/TRBV12-4
d_call: .
cdr3_aa: CASSSSPGGLYTGELFF
cdr3_nt: TGTGCCAGCAGTTCCAGCCCCGGAGGACTTTACACCGGGGAGCTGTTTTTT

clone_size: .
j_call: TRBJ2-6
v_call: TRBV6-2/TRBV6-3
d_call: TRBD1
cdr3_aa: CASSYSRGSGANVLTF
cdr3_nt: TGTGCCAGCAGTTACAGCAGGGGGTCTGGGGCCAACGTCCTGACTTTC

clone_size: few
j_call: TRBJ1-2
v_call: TRBV4-3
d_call: .
cdr3_aa: CASSQDYGRGYTF
cdr3_nt: TGCGCCAGCAGCCAAGATTACGGGAGAGGCTACACCTTC

clone_size: .
j_call: TRBJ2-1
v_call: TRBV24-1
d_call: .
cdr3_aa: CATAGAASYNEQFF
cdr3_nt: TGTGCCACCGCAGGGGCGGCCTCCTACAATGAGCAGTTCTTC

clone_size: few
j_call: TRBJ2-1
v_call: TRBV20-1
d_call: .
cdr3_aa: CSARSSDGSYNEQFF
cdr3_nt: TGCAGTGCCCGGAGTAGCGATGGCTCCTACAATGAGCAGTTCTTC

clone_size: few
j_call: TRBJ1-2
v_call: TRBV7-2
d_call: TRBD1
cdr3_aa: CASSTRDSGGYTF
cdr3_nt: TGTGCCAGCAGCACCCGGGACAGCGGGGGCTACACCTTC

clone_size: .
j_call: TRBJ2-5
v_call: TRBV5-4
d_call: .
cdr3_aa: CASSPETGRKTQYF
cdr3_nt: TGTGCCAGCAGCCCAGAGACAGGAAGAAAGACCCAGTACTTC

clone_size: .
j_call: TRBJ2-7
v_call: TRBV20-1
d_call: .
cdr3_aa: CSAGSGLYEQYF
cdr3_nt: TGCAGTGCTGGAAGCGGGTTGTACGAGCAGTACTTC

clone_size: many
j_call: TRBJ2-2
v_call: TRBV10-3
d_call: .
cdr3_aa: CAISESGRGDGGELFF
cdr3_nt: TGTGCCATCAGTGAGTCGGGACGGGGAGATGGCGGGGAGCTGTTTTTT

clone_size: few
j_call: TRBJ2-7
v_call: TRBV6-5
d_call: .
cdr3_aa: CASSYSGQGRFAYEQYF
cdr3_nt: TGTGCCAGCAGTTACTCTGGGCAGGGACGATTCGCCTACGAGCAGTACTTC

clone_size: few
j_call: TRBJ2-7
v_call: TRBV28
d_call: TRBD2
cdr3_aa: CASSLGLAGRSEQYF
cdr3_nt: TGTGCCAGCAGTTTAGGTCTAGCGGGACGTTCCGAGCAGTACTTC

clone_size: once
j_call: TRBJ2-7
v_call: TRBV12-3/TRBV12-4
d_call: TRBD2
cdr3_aa: CASTRAGGRDEQYF
cdr3_nt: TGTGCCAGCACCCGAGCGGGAGGAAGGGACGAGCAGTACTTC

clone_size: few
j_call: TRBJ2-5
v_call: TRBV11-2
d_call: .
cdr3_aa: CASSPRVGGGEQETQYF
cdr3_nt: TGTGCCAGCAGCCCCAGGGTGGGAGGGGGCGAACAAGAGACCCAGTACTTC

clone_size: .
j_call: TRBJ2-1
v_call: TRBV28
d_call: TRBD2
cdr3_aa: CASSPIPGLAGVNEQFF
cdr3_nt: TGTGCCAGCAGTCCTATCCCGGGACTAGCGGGAGTGAATGAGCAGTTCTTC

clone_size: few
j_call: TRBJ2-7
v_call: TRBV20-1
d_call: TRBD2
cdr3_aa: CSARENSAGGPREQYF
cdr3_nt: TGCAGTGCTAGAGAAAACTCGGCGGGGGGGCCTCGGGAGCAGTACTTC

clone_size: once
j_call: TRBJ2-1
v_call: TRBV6-1
d_call: .
cdr3_aa: CASSLTRYMPFF
cdr3_nt: TGTGCCAGCAGTCTTACTCGGTATATGCCGTTCTTC

clone_size: few
j_call: TRBJ2-2
v_call: TRBV10-3
d_call: TRBD1
cdr3_aa: CAIRGQGIHAGELFF
cdr3_nt: TGTGCCATCAGGGGACAGGGGATCCATGCCGGGGAGCTGTTTTTT

clone_size: few
j_call: TRBJ2-3
v_call: TRBV6-1
d_call: .
cdr3_aa: CASSEDRVADTQYF
cdr3_nt: TGTGCCAGCAGTGAAGACAGGGTTGCAGATACGCAGTATTTT

clone_size: few
j_call: TRBJ1-1
v_call: TRBV18
d_call: .
cdr3_aa: CASSPQVVNTEAFF
cdr3_nt: TGTGCCAGCTCACCACAGGTAGTGAACACTGAAGCTTTCTTT

clone_size: few
j_call: TRBJ2-3
v_call: TRBV9
d_call: TRBD2
cdr3_aa: CASSVGGLAGVDTQYF
cdr3_nt: TGTGCCAGCAGCGTAGGCGGACTAGCGGGAGTAGATACGCAGTATTTT

clone_size: once
j_call: TRBJ2-3
v_call: TRBV6-5
d_call: .
cdr3_aa: CASSIQTGSTDTQYF
cdr3_nt: TGTGCCAGCAGTATACAGACAGGTAGCACAGATACGCAGTATTTT

clone_size: .
j_call: TRBJ1-6
v_call: TRBV11-2
d_call: TRBD1
cdr3_aa: CASSLMSEGALSPLHF
cdr3_nt: TGTGCCAGCAGCTTAATGTCCGAGGGGGCATTATCACCCCTCCACTTT

clone_size: .
j_call: TRBJ2-7
v_call: TRBV5-6
d_call: .
cdr3_aa: CASSPFGAGSHEQYF
cdr3_nt: TGTGCCAGCAGCCCCTTTGGGGCAGGGAGCCACGAGCAGTACTTC

clone_size: .
j_call: TRBJ1-2
v_call: TRBV12-3/TRBV12-4
d_call: .
cdr3_aa: CAIRHQLTPRYGYTF
cdr3_nt: TGTGCCATCAGACACCAACTAACACCACGCTATGGCTACACCTTC

clone_size: many
j_call: TRBJ2-3
v_call: TRBV29-1
d_call: .
cdr3_aa: CSVGTPSTDTQYF
cdr3_nt: TGCAGCGTTGGGACTCCAAGCACAGATACGCAGTATTTT

clone_size: few
j_call: TRBJ1-4
v_call: TRBV11-2
d_call: TRBD1
cdr3_aa: CASSAQGAREKLFF
cdr3_nt: TGTGCCAGCAGCGCACAGGGGGCGCGTGAAAAACTGTTTTTT

clone_size: .
j_call: TRBJ1-2
v_call: TRBV15
d_call: TRBD1
cdr3_aa: CATSIQTGGYGYTF
cdr3_nt: TGTGCCACCAGCATCCAGACAGGGGGCTATGGCTACACCTTC

clone_size: .
j_call: TRBJ1-2
v_call: TRBV28
d_call: .
cdr3_aa: CASSGAGTGTNYGYTF
cdr3_nt: TGTGCCAGCAGTGGGGCCGGGACGGGAACCAACTATGGCTACACCTTC

clone_size: few
j_call: TRBJ2-7
v_call: TRBV29-1
d_call: TRBD2
cdr3_aa: CSVEVRTSGRRYEQYF
cdr3_nt: TGCAGCGTTGAAGTAAGGACTAGCGGCCGAAGGTACGAGCAGTACTTC

clone_size: .
j_call: TRBJ2-5
v_call: TRBV10-3
d_call: .
cdr3_aa: CATGQRQVETQYF
cdr3_nt: TGTGCCACCGGACAGCGACAAGTGGAGACCCAGTACTTC

clone_size: once
j_call: TRBJ2-3
v_call: TRBV28
d_call: TRBD2
cdr3_aa: CASSPRTSGDLTDTQYF
cdr3_nt: TGTGCCAGCAGTCCACGGACTAGCGGGGACCTCACAGATACGCAGTATTTT

clone_size: .
j_call: TRBJ2-2
v_call: TRBV7-6
d_call: .
cdr3_aa: CASSVLNGELFF
cdr3_nt: TGTGCCAGCAGCGTATTGAACGGGGAGCTGTTTTTT

clone_size: many
j_call: TRBJ1-5
v_call: TRBV20-1
d_call: TRBD1
cdr3_aa: CSARDRGQPQHF
cdr3_nt: TGCAGTGCAAGGGACAGAGGGCAGCCCCAGCATTTT

clone_size: .
j_call: TRBJ2-1
v_call: TRBV5-5
d_call: .
cdr3_aa: CASSQEGLKNNEQFF
cdr3_nt: TGTGCCAGCAGCCAAGAGGGACTCAAAAACAATGAGCAGTTCTTC

clone_size: few
j_call: TRBJ2-1
v_call: TRBV27
d_call: TRBD2
cdr3_aa: CASSLISGRSYNEQFF
cdr3_nt: TGTGCCAGCAGTTTAATTAGCGGGAGATCCTACAATGAGCAGTTCTTC

clone_size: few
j_call: TRBJ1-5
v_call: TRBV12-3/TRBV12-4
d_call: .
cdr3_aa: CASSLRMGGWQPQHF
cdr3_nt: TGTGCCAGCAGTTTAAGGATGGGGGGCTGGCAGCCCCAGCATTTT

clone_size: many
j_call: TRBJ2-1
v_call: TRBV7-9
d_call: .
cdr3_aa: CASSFSQDEQSFF
cdr3_nt: TGTGCCAGCAGCTTTTCTCAGGATGAGCAGTCGTTCTTC

clone_size: few
j_call: TRBJ2-3
v_call: TRBV7-2
d_call: .
cdr3_aa: CASSFPFRGPTQYF
cdr3_nt: TGTGCCAGCAGCTTCCCCTTCCGTGGACCCACGCAGTATTTT

clone_size: .
j_call: TRBJ1-3
v_call: TRBV12-3/TRBV12-4
d_call: .
cdr3_aa: CASRTTGGPGNTIYF
cdr3_nt: TGTGCCAGCAGGACCACCGGGGGCCCTGGAAACACCATATATTTT